This T cell receptor (beta chain) was identified during a study of response to subunit inactivated influenza vaccine. Broader study findings: There was a suggestion from the authors that each seasonal influenza vaccination recruits few new T cells.

On this clonotype: The antigen is undetermined.

V lost 5 bases to trimming and J lost 4 bases, with 11 bases between them. Germline assignment: CDR1 LGHNA and CDR2 YSLEER. The CDR3 has 14 residues. TCRdb ran MiXCR on the RT-PCR reads and lists one entry per CDR3 protein. The sample lists around 540,000 distinct CDR3 sequences, 12% occurring once. The sample here was PBMCs from blood, taken on the day of vaccination. The rearrangement links TRBV4-3 to TRBJ2-2, with a weak D call TRBD2 (5 bases). The source is a man in his forties or fifties who received an inactivated influenza vaccine. The DNA of the CDR3 is TGCGCCAGCAGCTGGACTTCAGCCACCGGGGAGCTGTTTTTT. This encodes CASSWTSATGELFF.